The 14 T cell receptor beta chains listed next were all sequenced from one sample in a study of Ad26.COV2.S vaccination and SARS-CoV-2 variants. Treatment defined: over 15 received Ad26.COV2.S at low or high dose, single or two shots; five or six received placebo; per-sample allocation not given. After the first vaccine or placebo injection, samples were drawn on day 63. The method was immunoSEQ multiplex PCR; TCRdb's version includes in-frame clones alone and lacks a portion of them. The sample has roughly 510,000 clones; roughly 85% are singletons. The sequencing here drew on peripheral blood, taken in a trial of Ad26.COV2.S vaccine versus placebo. These receptors all stem from a person aged 18-65 years who received the Ad26.COV2.S COVID-19 vaccine or a placebo.

V and J are TRBV15 and TRBJ2-5; perhaps TRBD2 as D (5 bases). The CDR3 is made up of 19 amino acids. Deletions cut 8 bases from V and 3 bases from J, with 31 bases between. Germline CDR1 reads LNHNV; CDR2 reads YYDKDF (reference sequence). The CDR3 protein is CATYDPGGQPRFGEETQYF. CDR3 sequence (DNA): TGTGCCACCTACGACCCTGGCGGGCAGCCTCGGTTCGGCGAAGAGACCCAGTACTTC.

J is TRBJ2-1 and V is TRBV5-6; 9 bases fit TRBD1. The V segment lost 3 bases and the J segment 6 bases; nucleotides outside the gene matches: 10. The CDR3 extends over 16 amino acids. The germline CDR1 and CDR2 sequences are SGHDT and YYEEEE. CDR3 residues: CASSWGGTGRSNEQFF. The CDR3 nucleotides are TGTGCCAGCAGCTGGGGTGGGACAGGGAGGTCCAATGAGCAGTTCTTC. The variable domain in full, completed from reference TRBV5-6 and TRBJ2-1, reads DAGVTQSPTHLIKTRGQQVTLRCSPKSGHDTVSWYQQALGQGPQFIFQYYEEEERQRGNFPDRFSGHQFPNYSSELNVNALLLGDSALYLCASSWGGTGRSNEQFFGPGTRLTVL.

The chain carries TRBV27 and TRBJ2-7, with TRBD1 matching 9 bases. Germline CDR1 is MNHEY and CDR2 is SMNVEV (reference sequence). V lost 2 bases and J lost 12; bases outside the gene matches: 14. The CDR3 has 15 residues. This chain's CDR3 is CASSLSTGGLASLYF. In DNA, the CDR3 is TGTGCCAGCAGTTTAAGTACAGGGGGCCTAGCGAGTCTGTACTTC.

The chain links TRBV16 to TRBJ1-2, with D perhaps TRBD1 (5 bases). The germline gives CDR1 KGHSY, CDR2 FQNENV. Trimming removed 3 bases at V and 4 bases at J, with 15 bases between. This CDR3 region has 15 residues. The CDR3 reads CASSHFRDGPYGYTF. As DNA, the CDR3 is TGTGCCAGCAGCCATTTCCGGGACGGCCCCTATGGCTACACCTTC.

The chain combines TRBV19 with TRBJ2-3; tentative D call: TRBD1 (5 bases). CDR1 is LNHDA, CDR2 SQIVND, per germline (reference sequence). The CDR3 runs 13 residues. V lost 6 bases and J 3 bases, leaving 10 bases between the germline ends. The CDR3 region is CASRVQGTDTQYF. The CDR3 DNA reads as TGTGCCAGTAGGGTCCAGGGTACAGATACGCAGTATTTT.

The chain combines TRBV5-6 with TRBJ2-5; D is possibly TRBD1 (6 bases). The CDR3 spans 14 residues. Germline lookup yields CDR1 SGHDT and CDR2 YYEEEE. Trimming took off 0 bases at V and 2 bases at J, with 8 bases between the two ends. The CDR3 DNA reads TGTGCCAGCAGCTTGGACGGACAGCAAGAGACCCAGTACTTC. This gives the protein CASSLDGQQETQYF.

The J gene is TRBJ1-2, the V gene TRBV27, with D perhaps TRBD1 (5 bases). Germline V gene lookup returns CDR1 MNHEY and CDR2 SMNVEV (reference sequence). The V end lost 8 bases, the J end lost 2 bases, and 15 bases lay between the germline ends. The CDR3 loop spans 14 amino acids. The CDR3 spells CASSPLTGNYGYTF. CDR3 sequence (DNA): TGTGCCAGCTCACCCCTCACAGGAAACTATGGCTACACCTTC.

About this clone itself: Other nucleotide sequences from this sample produce the same CDR3. This chain joins TRBV15 and TRBJ1-1, with TRBD1 matching 9 bases. This CDR3 spans 12 amino acids. Germline V gene lookup returns CDR1 LNHNV and CDR2 YYDKDF (reference sequence). The J segment lost 7 bases and the V segment lost 3 bases, leaving 0 bases of the junction unmatched. CDR3 region: CATSRDRGEAFF. DNA for the CDR3: TGTGCCACCAGCAGGGACAGGGGTGAAGCTTTCTTT.

The chain links TRBV20-1 to TRBJ1-3; D may be TRBD1 (5 bases). The germline V gene encodes CDR1 DFQATT and CDR2 SNEGSKA (reference sequence). Trimming removed 3 bases from V and 0 bases from J, with 15 bases in between. This CDR3 is 16 amino acids long. The CDR3 loop reads CSASAFGRGSGNTIYF. CDR3 bases: TGCAGTGCTAGTGCATTTGGGAGGGGCTCTGGAAACACCATATATTTT.

The rearrangement joins TRBV9 to TRBJ2-4; the match to TRBD2 covers 7 bases. CDR3 length: 17 residues. J gave up 1 base and V 2 bases, and 9 bases lay outside the gene matches. Germline-derived CDR1 and CDR2 are SGDLS and YYNGEE. The CDR3 sequence: CASSVDPLGGAKNIQYF. For the CDR3, the DNA is TGTGCCAGCAGCGTCGACCCATTGGGGGGGGCCAAAAACATTCAGTACTTC.

CDR3 loop: CASSQDASGSLSNEQFF. DNA of the CDR3: TGCGCCAGCAGCCAAGATGCTAGCGGGAGTTTGTCCAATGAGCAGTTCTTC. The V call is TRBV4-3, the J call TRBJ2-1; 10 bases are shared with TRBD2. The germline V gene has CDR1 LGHNA and CDR2 YSLEER. Losses at the gene ends were 0 bases for V and 6 bases for J; bases not matched to a gene: 8. The CDR3 runs 17 residues.

This clone has a single count. CDR3 in DNA: TGCGCCAGCAGACCCATAGCGGGAGGGCCAGCCCTTAGTCGATACGAGCAGTACTTC. Translating it yields CASRPIAGGPALSRYEQYF. This chain joins TRBV23-1 and TRBJ2-7, with 11 nucleotides matching TRBD2. TRBV23-1 counts as an open reading frame of uncertain function. V shed 6 bases and J 4 bases; nucleotides not matched to a gene: 20. This CDR3 has 19 residues.

This sequence joins TRBV24-1 and TRBJ2-3, with 9 bases lining up with TRBD2. The CDR3 extends over 17 amino acids. From germline, CDR1 is KGHDR and CDR2 SFDVKD. V lost 1 base and J lost 4; bases outside the gene matches: 8. The DNA of the CDR3 is TGTGCCACCAGTGATTTAGAAGAGCGGGAGGTGCCAGATACGCAGTATTTT. Protein product: CATSDLEEREVPDTQYF.

The gene calls are TRBV19 and TRBJ2-6, with D perhaps matching TRBD1 (6 bases). CDR3 size: 17 residues. Germline CDR1 and CDR2: LNHDA and SQIVND (reference sequence). The ends were cut back, 7 bases at V and 1 base at J, with 17 bases in the middle. This chain's CDR3 is CASKGSQGLSGANVLTF. The CDR3 DNA follows: TGTGCCAGTAAAGGGTCACAGGGCCTATCTGGGGCCAACGTCCTGACTTTC.